This T cell receptor beta chain is from a study of cytomegalovirus exposure and HLA in healthy donors. Researchers ran the PCR with 60 Vbeta and 13 Jbeta primers. Assay used: immunoSEQ multiplex PCR; TCRdb lists only in-frame clones, some missing. The table includes some 200,000 clones, roughly 80% detected once. Whole-study results and caveats: Most of the TCR beta V segments (in an earlier analysis) were productive either about 90% or about 30% of the time. The classifier reportedly diagnosed cytomegalovirus status with high sensitivity and specificity. Researchers reported that a few CMV-associated chains were confirmed in vitro as CMV antigen-specific.

The V end was cut by 7 bases, the J end by 2 bases, with 14 bases between. This CDR3 contains 14 residues. The germline CDR1 and CDR2 sequences are LNHDA and SQIVND (reference sequence). Donors had nominal health at sampling but likely had unrecorded immune exposures. For this clone: Its antigen is still unknown.

V usage is TRBV19 and J usage is TRBJ1-2; possibly TRBD1 for D (5 bases). The sequence was collected from a girl aged 2 to 9 in good health and CMV-seronegative. The sample comprised PBMCs. The DNA for the CDR3 is TGTGCCAGTACCGACAGTTCCCGGAACTATGGCTACACCTTC. Amino acid sequence: CASTDSSRNYGYTF.